Following are 31 T cell receptor beta chains from one sample sequenced in a study of cytomegalovirus exposure and HLA in healthy donors. PCR was performed using 60 Vbeta and 13 Jbeta primers. Here immunoSEQ multiplex PCR was the method, and the copy in TCRdb shows in-frame clones only, minus some. The sample lists over 95,000 clones, roughly three quarters seen once, with approximately 12% in the top ten. The sequenced sample consisted of PBMCs. The receptors derive from a woman aged 35 to 49 in good health and CMV-seropositive.

This clone was recorded only once. The CDR3 nucleotides read TGTGCCAGCAGCTTAGACCGGGGCTATGGCTACACCTTC. Encoded protein: CASSLDRGYGYTF. The J gene is TRBJ1-2, the V gene TRBV7-2; D is ambiguous. The CDR3 sequence is 13 residues long. V gave up 1 base and J gave up 4 bases, with 7 bases separating them. The germline V gene has CDR1 SGHTA and CDR2 FQGNSA.

The chain joins TRBV6-1 to TRBJ2-7, with 8 bases fitting TRBD1. Trimming removed 10 bases from V and 5 bases from J; junction bases left unmatched: 10. CDR3 size: 13 residues. Germline CDR1 and CDR2: MNHNS and SASEGT. In DNA, the CDR3 is TGTGCCACAAGGGACAGGTCTATCGACGAGCAGTACTTC. Translated, it gives CATRDRSIDEQYF.

In its sample, this clone was seen a few times. The junction and the germline gene differ at one end; a read error may be behind it. The chain has TRBV19 and TRBJ1-1, with TRBD1 matching 10 bases. This CDR3 contains 14 residues. Germline-derived CDR1 and CDR2 are LNHDA and SQIVND (reference sequence). The CDR3 DNA sequence: TGTGCCAGTAATGGGGGACAGGGGAACTCTGAAGCTTTCTTT. Protein product: CASNGGQGNSEAFF.

V usage is TRBV4-1 and J usage is TRBJ2-5; D perhaps matches TRBD2 (5 bases). Trimming left V 0 bases short and J 4 bases short, with 18 bases between. This CDR3 is built from 17 residues. The germline V gene encodes CDR1 MGHRA and CDR2 YSYEKL. DNA of the CDR3: TGCGCCAGCAGCCAAGATTGGTCTGGACCGGGGAGAGAGACCCAGTACTTC. Translating it yields CASSQDWSGPGRETQYF.

This sequence joins TRBV5-6 and TRBJ2-5; 10 bases are shared with TRBD1. CDR3 size: 16 residues. Germline CDR1 reads SGHDT; CDR2 reads YYEEEE. After removal of 6 bases from V and 3 bases from J, the junction contained 11 bases not matched to a gene. CDR3 nucleotide sequence: TGTGCCAGCATCCTTACCTCCGGGACAGGGGAAGAGACCCAGTACTTC. Its translation is CASILTSGTGEETQYF.

The chain carries TRBV4-1 and TRBJ1-1, with D possibly being TRBD1 (5 bases). CDR1 MGHRA and CDR2 YSYEKL come from the germline V gene. The CDR3 has 15 amino acids. Trimming shortened V by 3 bases and J by 0 bases, and 11 bases separated the two germline ends. CDR3 sequence (DNA): TGCGCCAGCAGCCACAACTCGGGGGTGAACACTGAAGCTTTCTTT. Translating it yields CASSHNSGVNTEAFF.

This chain joins TRBV25-1 and TRBJ2-6; D is unresolved. V dropped 9 bases and J dropped 0 bases, with 15 bases sitting between them. This CDR3 has 16 amino acids. The V gene's germline CDR1 is MGHDK and CDR2 SYGVNS. The CDR3 reads CASSPFVSSGANVLTF. The CDR3 DNA follows: TGTGCCAGTAGCCCCTTTGTGAGCTCTGGGGCCAACGTCCTGACTTTC.

This chain links TRBV18 with TRBJ2-7; the D gene is possibly TRBD1 (5 bases). The CDR3 is 13 amino acids. V was pared by 5 bases and J by 5 bases, with 13 bases between. The V gene's germline CDR1 is KGHSH and CDR2 LQKENI. CDR3 in amino acids: CASSGAIKDEQYF. For the CDR3, the DNA is TGTGCCAGCTCAGGGGCCATAAAAGACGAGCAGTACTTC.

The chain carries TRBV5-8 and TRBJ2-1; 7 bases match TRBD2. After removal of 4 bases from V and 5 bases from J, the junction contained 3 bases not matched to a gene. CDR1 and CDR2 from the germline V gene are SGHTS and YDEGEE. The CDR3 covers 13 residues. The CDR3 sequence is CASSGDYHNEQFF. CDR3 DNA sequence: TGTGCCAGCAGCGGGGACTACCACAATGAGCAGTTCTTC.

The chain carries TRBV5-1 and TRBJ2-7; perhaps TRBD2 as D (7 bases). The germline gives CDR1 SGHRS, CDR2 YFSETQ. CDR3 length: 15 residues. Trimming stripped 10 bases from V and 5 bases from J, with 25 bases between. CDR3 protein: CASCLEQGGSNEQYF. The CDR3 region has the DNA TGCGCCTCCTGCCTAGAACAGGGAGGGAGTAACGAGCAGTACTTC.

V gene TRBV29-1 combines with J gene TRBJ2-3, with D possibly matching TRBD2 (5 bases). V was trimmed by 4 bases and J by 6 bases, leaving 14 bases between them. The CDR3 consists of 13 residues. CDR1 and CDR2 from the germline V gene are SQVTM and ANQGSEA. CDR3 DNA: TGCAGCGTTGGGTACCCCAGCGGTGATACGCAGTATTTT. It is translated as CSVGYPSGDTQYF.

The chain uses TRBV5-4 and TRBJ1-2, with 11 positions matching TRBD1. V gave up 3 bases and J gave up 7 bases; unmatched junction bases: 2. Germline V gives CDR1 SGHNT, CDR2 YYREEE (reference sequence). The CDR3 runs to 13 residues. The CDR3 spells CASSSGTGGGYTF. The CDR3 nucleotides are TGTGCCAGCAGCTCAGGGACAGGGGGTGGCTACACCTTC.

The J gene is TRBJ1-6, the V gene TRBV18, with TRBD1 identical over 8 bases. Germline V gene sequence: CDR1 KGHSH, CDR2 LQKENI. The CDR3 extends over 16 amino acids. Unmatched junction bases numbered 11, after V lost 6 bases and J lost 7 bases. This chain's CDR3 is CASSLQGQGINSPLHF. The CDR3 DNA sequence: TGTGCCAGCTCCCTCCAAGGACAGGGAATAAATTCACCCCTCCACTTT.

The V gene is TRBV19, the J gene TRBJ1-1; D is unresolved. CDR1 is LNHDA and CDR2 is SQIVND in the germline V gene (reference sequence). The ends were cut back, 5 bases at V and 3 bases at J, with 13 bases in the middle. The CDR3 extends over 14 amino acids. The CDR3 here is CASSHPPGDTEAFF. For the CDR3, the DNA is TGTGCCAGTAGTCACCCACCCGGGGACACTGAAGCTTTCTTT.

The rearrangement uses TRBV7-2 and TRBJ2-1; 12 bases match TRBD2. Germline assignment: CDR1 SGHTA and CDR2 FQGNSA. The CDR3 is 16 residues long. V trimming: 5 bases; J trimming: 2 bases; junction bases outside the gene matches: 4. The chain's CDR3 is CASSPLAGGPYNEQFF. The CDR3 nucleotides read TGTGCCAGCAGCCCACTAGCGGGGGGCCCCTACAATGAGCAGTTCTTC.

This clone was seen more than once but under ten times. This chain uses TRBV2 with TRBJ2-7; possibly TRBD2 for D (5 bases). The V end was cut by 4 bases, the J end by 0 bases, with 13 bases between. Germline-derived CDR1 and CDR2 are SNHLY and FYNNEI. CDR3 length: 15 amino acids. CDR3 sequence: CASSGLLGRSYEQYF. The CDR3 DNA is TGTGCCAGCAGTGGCCTACTAGGGCGCTCCTACGAGCAGTACTTC. Filled out from reference TRBV2 and TRBJ2-7, the complete variable domain reads EPEVTQTPSHQVTQMGQEVILRCVPISNHLYFYWYRQILGQKVEFLVSFYNNEISEKSEIFDDQFSVERPDGSNFTLKIRSTKLEDSAMYFCASSGLLGRSYEQYFGPGTRLTVT.

The chain is built from TRBV5-5 and TRBJ1-3; possible D gene TRBD1, 5 bases. With 3 bases removed from V and 0 bases from J, the gap between germline ends came to 10 bases. Germline V gene sequence: CDR1 SGHKS, CDR2 YYEKEE (reference sequence). The CDR3 contains 15 residues. CDR3 in amino acids: CASSWGVHSGNTIYF. The CDR3 DNA reads as TGTGCCAGCAGCTGGGGGGTACACTCTGGAAACACCATATATTTT.

This clone has more than one count but fewer than ten. The chain links TRBV10-3 to TRBJ2-7, with D unresolved. Trimming pared 4 bases from V and 2 bases from J, leaving 15 bases between. CDR3 size: 15 residues. Germline V lookup: CDR1 ENHRY, CDR2 SYGVKD. CDR3 nucleotides: TGTGCCATCAGTGTCCTGACTGATAACCCCTACGAGCAGTACTTC. Translated, it gives CAISVLTDNPYEQYF.

The chain couples TRBV30 to TRBJ2-5; the match to TRBD1 covers 7 bases. The CDR3 length is 15 residues. Germline lookup yields CDR1 GTSNPN and CDR2 SVGIG (reference sequence). V dropped 4 bases and J dropped 1; count of bases not matched to a gene: 9. The CDR3 sequence: CAWTRLTGPQETQYF. The CDR3 coding sequence is TGTGCCTGGACCCGATTGACAGGGCCCCAAGAGACCCAGTACTTC.

This chain joins TRBV7-8 and TRBJ1-2, with TRBD1 matching 8 bases. CDR1 is SGHVS and CDR2 is FQNEAQ in the germline V gene. With V trimmed by 2 bases and J by 7 bases, 3 bases remained unmatched. The CDR3 spans 13 residues. The CDR3 sequence is CASSLQGAGGYTF. CDR3 coding DNA: TGTGCCAGCAGCTTACAGGGGGCCGGTGGCTACACCTTC.

This clone showed up just a few times. The V and J genes are TRBV27 and TRBJ2-7; possibly TRBD1 for D (6 bases). Germline CDR1 and CDR2: MNHEY and SMNVEV (reference sequence). This CDR3 comprises 15 residues. Trimming left V 7 bases short and J 6 bases short, with 22 bases between. CDR3 in DNA: TGTGCCAGCAAACCAGGGGACCCACTTACTGCCGAGCAGTACTTC. Its protein product is CASKPGDPLTAEQYF.

The genes are TRBV5-4 and TRBJ1-1; no clear D. Germline CDR1 SGHNT, CDR2 YYREEE (reference sequence). The length of the CDR3 is 14 residues. V was cut by 0 bases and J by 11 bases, with 17 bases left in between. Here the CDR3 reads CASSLVGRVLEAFF. The CDR3 coding sequence is TGTGCCAGCAGCTTGGTAGGTCGGGTCCTCGAGGCTTTCTTT.

The chain couples TRBV18 to TRBJ1-6; TRBD1 agrees at 11 bases. This CDR3 has 16 residues. From germline, CDR1 is KGHSH and CDR2 LQKENI. V shed 3 bases, J shed 7 bases, and the junction held 5 bases outside the gene matches. The CDR3 is CASSPGQGARNSPLHF. The CDR3 DNA follows: TGTGCCAGCTCACCCGGACAGGGGGCGAGAAATTCACCCCTCCACTTT.

As for this clone: Other DNA sequences in the sample encode the same CDR3. V usage is TRBV5-1 and J usage is TRBJ2-5, with D perhaps matching TRBD1 (7 bases). Germline values: CDR1 SGHRS, CDR2 YFSETQ. This CDR3 region has 14 residues. V was clipped by 0 bases and J by 5 bases, with 11 bases between them. The CDR3, as DNA: TGCGCCAGCAGCTTGGGGCCAGGGGGGGAGACCCAGTACTTC. Translated, it gives CASSLGPGGETQYF.

This clone was counted only a few times. This chain connects TRBV5-6 to TRBJ1-5; D may be TRBD1 (6 bases). Germline-derived CDR1 and CDR2 are SGHDT and YYEEEE. Trimming removed 0 bases at V and 7 bases at J, with 8 bases between. The CDR3 contains 13 residues. This chain's CDR3 is CASSLEGGQPQHF. The CDR3 DNA sequence: TGTGCCAGCAGCTTGGAGGGGGGGCAGCCCCAGCATTTT. The full variable domain, in which reference TRBV5-6 and TRBJ1-5 provide the parts outside the CDR3, is DAGVTQSPTHLIKTRGQQVTLRCSPKSGHDTVSWYQQALGQGPQFIFQYYEEEERQRGNFPDRFSGHQFPNYSSELNVNALLLGDSALYLCASSLEGGQPQHFGDGTRLSIL.

The chain joins TRBV30 to TRBJ2-6, with D uncertain. The CDR3 contains 12 residues. Germline V gene sequence: CDR1 GTSNPN, CDR2 SVGIG (reference sequence). CDR3 nucleotide sequence: TGTGCTTCGAGGTCTGGGGCCAACGTCCTGACTTTC. Translated, it gives CASRSGANVLTF.

The chain carries TRBV30 and TRBJ1-4; the D gene is possibly TRBD1 (5 bases). The CDR3 consists of 15 residues. Trimming stripped 4 bases from V and 4 bases from J, with 16 bases between. Germline values: CDR1 GTSNPN, CDR2 SVGIG (reference sequence). CDR3 sequence reads: CAWTRTGLSNEKLFF. The CDR3 region has the DNA TGTGCCTGGACCCGTACGGGACTAAGTAATGAAAAACTGTTTTTT.

J is TRBJ1-1 and V is TRBV7-9; D remains unclear. Germline V lookup: CDR1 SEHNR, CDR2 FQNEAQ (reference sequence). There are 12 residues in the CDR3. V lost 3 bases to trimming and J lost 4 bases, with 6 bases between them. CDR3: CASSFEVTEAFF. In DNA form, the CDR3 reads TGTGCCAGCAGCTTTGAGGTCACTGAAGCTTTCTTT.

V and J are TRBV6-5 and TRBJ1-2; unclear D gene. CDR1 is MNHEY and CDR2 is SVGAGI in the germline V gene. V lost 6 bases to trimming and J lost 3 bases, with 11 bases between them. CDR3 length equals 13 residues. The CDR3 loop reads CASSSHGDYGYTF. The CDR3, as DNA: TGTGCCAGCAGCTCACATGGAGACTATGGCTACACCTTC.

The rearrangement links TRBV6-1 to TRBJ2-1; 13 positions match TRBD2. Germline CDR1 MNHNS, CDR2 SASEGT. The CDR3 consists of 14 residues. Losses at the gene ends were 4 bases for V and 8 bases for J; bases not matched to a gene: 2. CDR3 in DNA: TGTGCCAGCAGTGGGACTAGCGGGGGAGATGAGCAGTTCTTC. This encodes CASSGTSGGDEQFF.

The chain joins TRBV5-4 to TRBJ1-2; 7 bases match TRBD1. The J segment lost 6 bases and the V segment lost 3 bases, leaving 11 bases of the junction unmatched. This CDR3 is built from 15 residues. The germline CDR1 and CDR2 sequences are SGHNT and YYREEE (reference sequence). CDR3 bases: TGTGCCAGCAGCTCCCCTCAGACAGGGAGGCATGGCTACACCTTC. Translation: CASSSPQTGRHGYTF.